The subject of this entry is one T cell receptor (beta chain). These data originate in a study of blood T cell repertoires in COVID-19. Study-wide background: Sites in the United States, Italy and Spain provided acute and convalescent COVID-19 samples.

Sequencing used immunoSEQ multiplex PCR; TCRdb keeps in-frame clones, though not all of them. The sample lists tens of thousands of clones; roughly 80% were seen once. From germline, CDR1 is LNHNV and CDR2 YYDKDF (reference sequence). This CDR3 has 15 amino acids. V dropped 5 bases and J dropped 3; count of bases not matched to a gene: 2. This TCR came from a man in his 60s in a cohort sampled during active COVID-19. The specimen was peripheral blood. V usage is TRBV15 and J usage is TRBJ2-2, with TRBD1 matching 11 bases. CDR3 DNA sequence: TGTGCCACCAGCCGGGACAGGGGGGACACCGGGGAGCTGTTTTTT. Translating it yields CATSRDRGDTGELFF.